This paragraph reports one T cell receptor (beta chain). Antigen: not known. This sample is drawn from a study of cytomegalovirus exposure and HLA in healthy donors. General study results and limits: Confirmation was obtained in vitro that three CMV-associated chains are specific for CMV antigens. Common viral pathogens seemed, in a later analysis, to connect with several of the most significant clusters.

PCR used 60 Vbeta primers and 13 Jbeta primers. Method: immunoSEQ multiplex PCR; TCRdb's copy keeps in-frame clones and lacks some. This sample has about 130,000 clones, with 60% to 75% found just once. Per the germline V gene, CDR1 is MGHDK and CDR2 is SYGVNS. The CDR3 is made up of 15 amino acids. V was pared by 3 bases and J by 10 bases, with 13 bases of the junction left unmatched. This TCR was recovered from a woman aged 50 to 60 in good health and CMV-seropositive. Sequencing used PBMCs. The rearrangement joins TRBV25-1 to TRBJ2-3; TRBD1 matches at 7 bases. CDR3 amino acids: CASSDPGGLGMPQYF. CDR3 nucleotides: TGTGCCAGCAGTGACCCAGGGGGTCTAGGGATGCCGCAGTATTTT.